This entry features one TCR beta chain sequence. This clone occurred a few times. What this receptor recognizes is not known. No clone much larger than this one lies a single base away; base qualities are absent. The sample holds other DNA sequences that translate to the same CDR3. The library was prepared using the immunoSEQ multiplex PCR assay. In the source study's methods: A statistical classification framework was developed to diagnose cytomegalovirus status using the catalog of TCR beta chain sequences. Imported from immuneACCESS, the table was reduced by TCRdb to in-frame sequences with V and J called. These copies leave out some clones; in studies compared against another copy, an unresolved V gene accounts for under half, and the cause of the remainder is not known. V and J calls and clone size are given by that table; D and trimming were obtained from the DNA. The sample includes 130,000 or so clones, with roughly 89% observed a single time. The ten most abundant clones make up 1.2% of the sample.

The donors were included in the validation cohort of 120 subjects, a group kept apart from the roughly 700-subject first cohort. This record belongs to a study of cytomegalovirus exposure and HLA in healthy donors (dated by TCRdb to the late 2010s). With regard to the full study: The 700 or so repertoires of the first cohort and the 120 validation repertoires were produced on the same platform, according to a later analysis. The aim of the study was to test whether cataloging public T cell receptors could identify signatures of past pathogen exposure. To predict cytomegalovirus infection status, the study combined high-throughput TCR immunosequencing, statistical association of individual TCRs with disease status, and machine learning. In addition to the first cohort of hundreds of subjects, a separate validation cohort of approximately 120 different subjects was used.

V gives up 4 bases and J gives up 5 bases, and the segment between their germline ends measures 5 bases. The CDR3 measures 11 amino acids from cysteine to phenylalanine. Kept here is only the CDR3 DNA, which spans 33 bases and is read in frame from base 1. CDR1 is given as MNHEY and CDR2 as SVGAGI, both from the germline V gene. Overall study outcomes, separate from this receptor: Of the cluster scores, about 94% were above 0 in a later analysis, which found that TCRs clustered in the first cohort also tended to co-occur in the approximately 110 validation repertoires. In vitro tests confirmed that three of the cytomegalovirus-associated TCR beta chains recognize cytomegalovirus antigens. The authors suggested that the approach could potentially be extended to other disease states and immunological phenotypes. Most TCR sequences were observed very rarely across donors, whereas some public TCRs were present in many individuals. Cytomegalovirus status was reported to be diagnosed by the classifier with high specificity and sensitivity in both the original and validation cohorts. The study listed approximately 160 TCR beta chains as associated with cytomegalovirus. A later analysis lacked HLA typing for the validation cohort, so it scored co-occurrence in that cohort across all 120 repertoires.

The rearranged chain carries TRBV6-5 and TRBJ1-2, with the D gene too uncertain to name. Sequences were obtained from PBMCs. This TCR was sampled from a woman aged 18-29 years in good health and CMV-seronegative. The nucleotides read TGTGCCAGCAGTTCCGGGTATGGCTACACCTTC. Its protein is CASSSGYGYTF.